Detailed here is one T cell receptor (beta chain). This sample was included in a study of blood T cell repertoires in COVID-19. Study details: The origin of the acute and convalescent COVID-19 samples was the United States, Italy and Spain. The cDNA or gDNA used as material had been derived from T cells, B-cell-depleted T cells, or PBMCs.

TCRdb keeps only in-frame clones here, not all; method: immunoSEQ multiplex PCR. This table holds around 160,000 clones, roughly nine tenths found once. Seattle-derived patients entered the study during active infection and were followed longitudinally. Sequenced sample: peripheral blood. The TCR sequence derives from a man younger than 35 with COVID-19, enrolled during active disease.

The CDR3 DNA follows: TGTGCCACCAGCAGGCCTCAGGGGGCCACAGATACGCAGTATTTT. Its protein product is CATSRPQGATDTQYF. The chain couples TRBV15 to TRBJ2-3; 8 bases map to TRBD1. With 3 bases clipped from V and 2 bases from J, the junction kept 4 bases outside the gene matches. This CDR3 has 15 amino acids. CDR1 and CDR2 (germline): LNHNV, YYDKDF (reference sequence).